This TCR beta chain was obtained from a study of cytomegalovirus exposure and HLA in healthy donors. Study-wide results and limits: An analysis done earlier found most TCR beta V segments productive about 90% or about 30% of the time. Sequencing likely caused a cluster of highly shared sequence variants.

As regards this clone: Its specificity is not known.

The germline gives CDR1 MDHEN, CDR2 SYDVKM. With V trimmed by 8 bases and J by 3 bases, 7 bases remained unmatched. The CDR3 extends over 16 amino acids. A multiplex PCR was run with 60 Vbeta primers and 13 Jbeta primers. Produced via immunoSEQ multiplex PCR; TCRdb's table is partial and in-frame only. The sample has about 150,000 clones, 70% to 90% seen once. Sequenced input: PBMCs. The chain is built from TRBV28 and TRBJ2-2; the match to TRBD2 covers 12 bases. The sequence was obtained from a male donor in good health and CMV-seronegative. The CDR3 sequence: CASLAGGLLDTGELFF. The CDR3, as DNA: TGTGCCAGCCTAGCGGGGGGGCTTCTGGACACCGGGGAGCTGTTTTTT. Variable domain in full (rest from reference TRBV28 and TRBJ2-2): DVKVTQSSRYLVKRTGEKVFLECVQDMDHENMFWYRQDPGLGLRLIYFSYDVKMKEKGDIPEGYSVSREKKERFSLILESASTNQTSMYLCASLAGGLLDTGELFFGEGSRLTVL.